Presented here are 27 T cell receptor beta chains from one specimen sequenced in a study of blood T cells in healthy people across ages (dated by TCRdb to about 2015). The library relied on 5' RACE. Sequencing was carried out with an Illumina HiSeq 2500. A second PCR of roughly 7 to 12 cycles was performed with a sample-barcoded 5' primer and a J-beta primer mix. The public reads were reanalyzed by TCRdb: fastp trimming at Q25, MiXCR alignment, in-frame beta chains only. One record per CDR3 amino acid sequence lists the most common genes and DNA. The table for this sample lists roughly 1,500,000 distinct CDR3 sequences; about 31% of them were counted only once. About 10% of the sample comes from the top ten. Sequencing input: blood. The source of these receptors is a woman aged 30 to 39 in good health.

A single count supports this clonotype. This chain joins TRBV6-5 and TRBJ2-7; D is perhaps TRBD1 (6 bases). In germline, CDR1 is MNHEY, CDR2 SVGAGI. V dropped 5 bases and J dropped 3 bases, with 11 bases sitting between them. The CDR3 spans 13 residues. In DNA form, the CDR3 reads TGTGCCAGCAGTCCGCACAGGGTCTACGAGCAGTACTTC. Encoded protein: CASSPHRVYEQYF.

This clonotype was detected many times. The chain has TRBV5-1 and TRBJ2-7; D possibly corresponds to TRBD1 (6 bases). The germline V gene has CDR1 SGHRS and CDR2 YFSETQ. This CDR3 has 16 residues. Trimming took 4 bases from V and 3 from J, leaving 20 bases between them. This CDR3 is CASSPVGPGTRYEQYF. The DNA for the CDR3 is TGCGCCAGCAGCCCGGTGGGCCCCGGGACACGCTACGAGCAGTACTTC.

Turning to this clonotype: This may be a read error: a much more frequent sequence differs by one nucleotide. The gene calls are TRBV29-1 and TRBJ2-5, with D possibly matching TRBD2 (6 bases). The CDR3 length is 13 residues. CDR1 SQVTM and CDR2 ANQGSEA come from the germline V gene. Trimming pared 5 bases from V and 3 bases from J, leaving 13 bases between. The CDR3 protein is CSVSPPGEETQYF. In DNA form, the CDR3 reads TGCAGCGTTAGCCCGCCGGGAGAAGAGACCCAGTACTTC.

The chain links TRBV7-2 to TRBJ1-5, with D unclear. CDR1 is SGHTA, CDR2 FQGNSA, per germline. With 1 base removed from V and 3 bases from J, the gap between germline ends came to 4 bases. CDR3 length: 13 residues. CDR3 residues: CASSLDLNQPQHF. In nucleotides, the CDR3 is TGTGCCAGCAGCTTAGACCTCAATCAGCCCCAGCATTTT.

The chain couples TRBV6-5 to TRBJ2-7; 8 positions match TRBD2. V dropped 0 bases and J dropped 6; count of bases not matched to a gene: 7. CDR3 length equals 15 residues. CDR1 and CDR2 from the germline V gene are MNHEY and SVGAGI. CDR3 region: CASSYSGGRPREQYF. As DNA, the CDR3 is TGTGCCAGCAGTTACTCTGGCGGGAGGCCGCGCGAGCAGTACTTC.

This clonotype was recorded a few times. The gene calls are TRBV6-1 and TRBJ1-5; 7 bases match TRBD1. J lost 4 bases, V lost 4 bases, and 7 bases had no gene match. The CDR3 consists of 15 residues. Germline assignment: CDR1 MNHNS and CDR2 SASEGT. Here the CDR3 DNA reads TGTGCCAGCAGTGTCCCGTCAGGGGGGAATCAGCCCCAGCATTTT. This gives the protein CASSVPSGGNQPQHF.

This clonotype was found a few times. This chain joins TRBV27 and TRBJ2-1, with 14 bases lining up with TRBD2. V trimming: 5 bases; J trimming: 8 bases; junction bases outside the gene matches: 2. Germline lookup yields CDR1 MNHEY and CDR2 SMNVEV (reference sequence). CDR3 size: 14 residues. CDR3 nucleotides: TGTGCCAGCAGTCCGACTAGCGGGGGGGATGAGCAGTTCTTC. Translated: CASSPTSGGDEQFF.

As concerns this clonotype: At one of its ends the junction is not consistent with the germline gene, which may arise from a read error. The chain carries TRBV18 and TRBJ2-3; 8 bases line up with TRBD1. In germline, CDR1 is KGHSH, CDR2 LQKENI. This CDR3 is built from 15 residues. Written as DNA, the CDR3 is TGTGCCAACTCATCAAACAGGGGGACCACAGATACGCAGTATTTT. Its translation: CANSSNRGTTDTQYF.

This clonotype has only one observation. The chain links TRBV13 to TRBJ2-1; 9 bases agree with TRBD1. The germline CDR1 and CDR2 sequences are PRHDT and FYEKMQ (reference sequence). V lost 4 bases to trimming and J lost 4 bases; unmatched junction nucleotides: 11. The CDR3 extends over 17 amino acids. As DNA, the CDR3 is TGTGCCAGCAGCTCGGGACAGGGACCCTATGCTTACAATGAGCAGTTCTTC. Translation: CASSSGQGPYAYNEQFF.

The rearrangement links TRBV7-9 to TRBJ2-2; tentative D call: TRBD1 (6 bases). This CDR3 has 16 amino acids. The ends were cut back, 4 bases at V and 1 base at J, with 13 bases in the middle. CDR1 and CDR2 from the germline V gene are SEHNR and FQNEAQ (reference sequence). In nucleotides, the CDR3 is TGTGCCAGCAGCTCCGCGCGGACAGTGAACACCGGGGAGCTGTTTTTT. The encoded protein is CASSSARTVNTGELFF.

This chain uses TRBV5-1 with TRBJ1-5; no clear D gene. The germline V gene encodes CDR1 SGHRS and CDR2 YFSETQ. This CDR3 is 16 amino acids long. Trimming shortened V by 2 bases and J by 2 bases, and 14 bases separated the two germline ends. In DNA, the CDR3 is TGCGCCAGCAGCTTAACCCACAGCGACCGCAATCAGCCCCAGCATTTT. Protein product: CASSLTHSDRNQPQHF.

Written as DNA, the CDR3 is TGCAGTGCTAGATCTCCCGGGACTGCCGACAATGAGCAGTTCTTC. Encoded protein: CSARSPGTADNEQFF. The V and J genes are TRBV20-1 and TRBJ2-1; D is perhaps TRBD2 (6 bases). The length of the CDR3 is 15 residues. Trimming took off 2 bases at V and 5 bases at J, with 16 bases between the two ends. From germline, CDR1 is DFQATT and CDR2 SNEGSKA (reference sequence).

The gene calls are TRBV6-1 and TRBJ2-7; D is uncertain. Germline-derived CDR1 and CDR2 are MNHNS and SASEGT. Trimming took off 10 bases at V and 2 bases at J, with 15 bases between the two ends. The CDR3 has 13 residues. The CDR3 DNA sequence: TGTGCCATCACCGACATGAAACCCTACGAGCAGTACTTC. Protein: CAITDMKPYEQYF.

V is TRBV12-3 or TRBV12-4 and J is TRBJ1-2, with D possibly being TRBD1 (5 bases). CDR3 size: 16 residues. Trimming removed 6 bases at V and 5 bases at J, with 22 bases between. CDR3 in DNA: TGTGCCAGCAGCCCCGGGGGAGGTATTAGCCGATATGGCTACACCTTC. Translated: CASSPGGGISRYGYTF.

This clonotype was recorded a few times. This chain links TRBV2 with TRBJ2-1; the D gene is possibly TRBD2 (7 bases). This CDR3 is 17 amino acids long. V was clipped by 3 bases and J by 12 bases, with 27 bases between them. Germline V gene data show CDR1 as SNHLY and CDR2 as FYNNEI. CDR3 DNA sequence: TGTGCCAGCAGTGATGCTCCTCGACTAGCAATGGGGGCCGGGCAGTTCTTC. Amino acids: CASSDAPRLAMGAGQFF.

V gene TRBV7-9 combines with J gene TRBJ1-2; TRBD1 matches at 7 bases. V lost 4 bases, J lost 8 bases, and 7 bases stayed unmatched. This CDR3 comprises 13 residues. Germline V gene data show CDR1 as SEHNR and CDR2 as FQNEAQ (reference sequence). The CDR3 DNA is TGTGCCAGCAGCTCAACGGACAGGAGCGGCTACACCTTC. Translating gives CASSSTDRSGYTF.

This clonotype was counted between two and nine times. V gene TRBV6-5 combines with J gene TRBJ1-5, with D possibly TRBD1 on 6 matching bases. V dropped 7 bases and J dropped 0 bases, with 19 bases sitting between them. This CDR3 is 17 amino acids long. The germline gives CDR1 MNHEY, CDR2 SVGAGI. CDR3 loop: CASNSTPGQLSNQPQHF. CDR3 bases: TGTGCCAGCAATTCCACTCCCGGACAGCTTAGCAATCAGCCCCAGCATTTT.

This clonotype was seen only a few times. V usage is TRBV6-6 and J usage is TRBJ2-7; a weak D match, TRBD1 (6 bases). Germline-derived CDR1 and CDR2 are MNHNY and SVGAGI (reference sequence). With 4 bases removed from V and 6 bases from J, the gap between germline ends came to 13 bases. The CDR3 runs 13 residues. CDR3 residues: CASSWKQGSEQYF. DNA for the CDR3: TGTGCCAGCAGTTGGAAACAGGGATCCGAGCAGTACTTC.

This clonotype was found once. Since a much larger clone is just one base distant, this may be a read error. The genes are TRBV20-1 and TRBJ2-7; D remains ambiguous. V dropped 1 base and J dropped 2 bases, with 9 bases sitting between them. CDR3 size: 13 residues. The germline CDR1 and CDR2 sequences are DFQATT and SNEGSKA (reference sequence). The DNA for the CDR3 is TGCAGTGCTAGAGCCCCCTTTGCCTACGAGCAGTACTTC. This gives the protein CSARAPFAYEQYF.

This clonotype was recorded a few times. V and J are TRBV27 and TRBJ1-2; 10 bases map to TRBD1. Germline V CDR1 and CDR2: MNHEY, SMNVEV (reference sequence). Losses at the gene ends were 7 bases for V and 8 bases for J; bases not matched to a gene: 4. The CDR3 extends over 12 amino acids. Here the CDR3 reads CASKRDRGGYTF. Written as DNA, the CDR3 is TGTGCCAGCAAAAGGGACAGGGGAGGCTACACCTTC.

This clonotype was detected only a few times. J is TRBJ1-1 and V is TRBV5-1, with a weak D call TRBD1 (5 bases). CDR3 size: 14 residues. V gave up 1 base and J gave up 0 bases, with 7 bases separating them. In germline, CDR1 is SGHRS, CDR2 YFSETQ. The CDR3 DNA is TGCGCCAGCAGCTTGCCCAGGGTGAACACTGAAGCTTTCTTT. Translating it yields CASSLPRVNTEAFF.

This clonotype was detected a few times. A read error may account for a junction end that differs from germline. The chain carries TRBV20-1 and TRBJ2-7, with a weak D call TRBD1 (6 bases). This CDR3 spans 14 amino acids. Germline V gene lookup returns CDR1 DFQATT and CDR2 SNEGSKA (reference sequence). CDR3 coding DNA: TGCAGTGCCCCCCGGAACAGGGACACCTATGAGCAGTACTTC. It translates to CSAPRNRDTYEQYF.

A word on this clonotype: Since a much larger clone is just one base distant, this may be a read error. The chain uses TRBV7-2 and TRBJ2-1; D is perhaps TRBD2 (6 bases). The CDR3 covers 16 residues. Germline V gene sequence: CDR1 SGHTA, CDR2 FQGNSA. The CDR3 DNA follows: TGTGCCTGCAGCTTAGCCCCTCTGCGGGGTGGCAATGAGCAGTTCTTC. This gives the protein CACSLAPLRGGNEQFF.

The J gene is TRBJ1-6, the V gene TRBV6-2 or TRBV6-3, with D possibly TRBD1 on 5 matching bases. Trimming stripped 6 bases from V and 11 bases from J, with 20 bases between. Germline CDR1 is MNHEY and CDR2 is SVGEGT. This CDR3 contains 15 residues. The CDR3 nucleotides read TGTGCCAGCAGCCGAGACAGCGCTGGAAGGGCACCCCTCCACTTT. It specifies CASSRDSAGRAPLHF.

The CDR3, as DNA: TGTGCCAGCAGCTTAGTCGGGACTCTTCAAGGTGAAAAACTGTTTTTT. Protein sequence: CASSLVGTLQGEKLFF. This chain joins TRBV7-2 and TRBJ1-4; the D gene is possibly TRBD1 (5 bases). The CDR3 is made up of 16 amino acids. The germline V gene encodes CDR1 SGHTA and CDR2 FQGNSA. Trimming cost V 1 base and J 7 bases, with 16 bases left between them.

Turning to this clonotype: A clone one base away is much larger, so this may be a read error. This sequence joins TRBV20-1 and TRBJ1-4; D remains ambiguous. The CDR3 is made up of 12 amino acids. CDR1 is DFQATT and CDR2 is SNEGSKA in the germline V gene (reference sequence). The chain's CDR3 is CSARDRVGKRFF. The DNA of the CDR3 is TGCAGTGCTAGAGATCGGGTTGGAAAACGGTTTTTT.

This sequence joins TRBV11-2 and TRBJ1-1, with 9 bases lining up with TRBD1. The germline V gene has CDR1 SGHAT and CDR2 FQNNGV. There are 16 residues in the CDR3. The V segment lost 5 bases and the J segment 0 bases; nucleotides outside the gene matches: 7. Here the CDR3 DNA reads TGTGCCAGCAGCCGGGGACAGGGCCTTATGAACACTGAAGCTTTCTTT. Protein: CASSRGQGLMNTEAFF.